Listed below are T cell receptor beta chains from one sample, sequenced in a study of identical twins. TCRdb recomputed calls from the 5' RACE reads with MiXCR, one row per CDR3 protein. The sample holds about 920,000 distinct CDR3 sequences, approximately 13% seen once. In addition, the sample was reused for a study of yellow fever vaccine responses in identical twins.

Input material: PBMCs. The receptor source for this set is a woman aged 18-29 years in good health. CDR3s include the opening cysteine and the closing phenylalanine or tryptophan. The D gene is left open where the match is weak. Part of the rows lack a size; the others show once, few, many or a class for expanded clones.

j_call: TRBJ2-1
clone_size: .
d_call: TRBD2
cdr3_length: 17
v_call: TRBV4-1
cdr3_aa: CASSPRTGVAGADEQFF
cdr3_nt: TGCGCCAGCAGCCCGAGAACCGGGGTAGCGGGAGCCGATGAGCAGTTCTTC

j_call: TRBJ2-3
clone_size: few
d_call: .
cdr3_length: 16
v_call: TRBV20-1
cdr3_aa: CSARERRTSSTDTQYF
cdr3_nt: TGCAGTGCTAGAGAGAGACGCACGTCTAGCACAGATACGCAGTATTTT

j_call: TRBJ2-1
clone_size: few
d_call: TRBD2
cdr3_length: 16
v_call: TRBV15
cdr3_aa: CATSRTAGGAYNEQFF
cdr3_nt: TGTGCCACCAGCAGAACAGCGGGAGGAGCATACAATGAGCAGTTCTTC

j_call: TRBJ2-1
clone_size: .
d_call: TRBD1
cdr3_length: 15
v_call: TRBV2
cdr3_aa: CASSEEQGANNEQFF
cdr3_nt: TGTGCCAGCAGTGAAGAACAGGGGGCAAACAATGAGCAGTTCTTC

j_call: TRBJ2-7
clone_size: .
d_call: TRBD1
cdr3_length: 15
v_call: TRBV19
cdr3_aa: CASSMETGFKVEQYF
cdr3_nt: TGTGCCAGTAGTATGGAGACAGGGTTCAAGGTCGAGCAGTACTTC

j_call: TRBJ2-1
clone_size: .
d_call: TRBD2
cdr3_length: 14
v_call: TRBV12-3/TRBV12-4
cdr3_aa: CASSGLAGGQEQFF
cdr3_nt: TGTGCCAGCAGTGGGTTAGCGGGAGGACAGGAGCAGTTCTTC

j_call: TRBJ1-1
clone_size: few
d_call: TRBD1
cdr3_length: 15
v_call: TRBV5-1
cdr3_aa: CASSSPGQMNTEAFF
cdr3_nt: TGCGCCAGCAGCAGCCCGGGACAGATGAACACTGAAGCTTTCTTT

j_call: TRBJ2-7
clone_size: few
d_call: TRBD2
cdr3_length: 13
v_call: TRBV6-6
cdr3_aa: CASGEGSTYEQYF
cdr3_nt: TGTGCCAGCGGGGAGGGCAGCACCTACGAGCAGTACTTC

j_call: TRBJ1-1
clone_size: .
d_call: .
cdr3_length: 15
v_call: TRBV12-3/TRBV12-4
cdr3_aa: CASSFLSSLGTEAFF
cdr3_nt: TGTGCCAGCAGTTTTCTTTCTAGCCTGGGGACTGAAGCTTTCTTT

j_call: TRBJ2-3
clone_size: few
d_call: .
cdr3_length: 15
v_call: TRBV7-8
cdr3_aa: CASSLFAGNTDTQYF
cdr3_nt: TGTGCCAGCAGCTTATTTGCGGGGAACACAGATACGCAGTATTTT

j_call: TRBJ2-1
clone_size: few
d_call: TRBD2
cdr3_length: 15
v_call: TRBV11-2
cdr3_aa: CASSIGTTSYNEQFF
cdr3_nt: TGTGCCAGCAGTATAGGGACTACCTCCTACAATGAGCAGTTCTTC

j_call: TRBJ2-7
clone_size: .
d_call: .
cdr3_length: 14
v_call: TRBV6-1
cdr3_aa: CASRATRNSYEQYF
cdr3_nt: TGTGCCAGCAGGGCGACAAGAAACTCCTACGAGCAGTACTTC

j_call: TRBJ2-5
clone_size: .
d_call: .
cdr3_length: 12
v_call: TRBV11-3
cdr3_aa: CASTLPRETQYF
cdr3_nt: TGTGCCAGCACCCTTCCTCGAGAGACCCAGTACTTC

j_call: TRBJ1-2
clone_size: few
d_call: .
cdr3_length: 14
v_call: TRBV20-1
cdr3_aa: CSARDYSGFGGYTF
cdr3_nt: TGCAGTGCTAGAGATTACTCAGGGTTTGGGGGCTACACCTTC

j_call: TRBJ1-3
clone_size: few
d_call: .
cdr3_length: 13
v_call: TRBV5-1
cdr3_aa: CASGGEFGNTIYF
cdr3_nt: TGCGCCAGCGGCGGGGAGTTTGGAAACACCATATATTTT

j_call: TRBJ1-5
clone_size: .
d_call: TRBD1
cdr3_length: 17
v_call: TRBV2
cdr3_aa: CASRRESQGARNQPQHF
cdr3_nt: TGTGCCAGCAGGAGAGAGTCGCAGGGGGCGCGGAATCAGCCCCAGCATTTT

j_call: TRBJ2-3
clone_size: few
d_call: .
cdr3_length: 15
v_call: TRBV12-3/TRBV12-4
cdr3_aa: CASSPDRTYTDTQYF
cdr3_nt: TGTGCCAGCAGTCCAGACAGGACTTACACAGATACGCAGTATTTT

j_call: TRBJ2-7
clone_size: few
d_call: TRBD2
cdr3_length: 16
v_call: TRBV4-2
cdr3_aa: CASSQAGLAGVSEQYF
cdr3_nt: TGTGCCAGCAGCCAAGCTGGACTAGCGGGAGTTTCGGAGCAGTACTTC

j_call: TRBJ2-1
clone_size: .
d_call: .
cdr3_length: 13
v_call: TRBV2
cdr3_aa: CASITLVEGEQFF
cdr3_nt: TGTGCCAGCATTACACTCGTCGAGGGTGAGCAGTTCTTC

j_call: TRBJ1-6
clone_size: few
d_call: .
cdr3_length: 16
v_call: TRBV20-1
cdr3_aa: CSAARPGAEYNSPLHF
cdr3_nt: TGCAGTGCTGCCCGTCCGGGGGCGGAATATAATTCACCCCTCCACTTT

j_call: TRBJ2-6
clone_size: .
d_call: .
cdr3_length: 14
v_call: TRBV12-3/TRBV12-4
cdr3_aa: CASSLPGGANVLTF
cdr3_nt: TGTGCCAGCAGTCTTCCAGGGGGGGCCAACGTCCTGACTTTC

j_call: TRBJ2-2
clone_size: many
d_call: .
cdr3_length: 14
v_call: TRBV5-1
cdr3_aa: CASSSLQNTGELFF
cdr3_nt: TGCGCCAGCAGCTCCCTACAGAACACCGGGGAGCTGTTTTTT

j_call: TRBJ2-1
clone_size: few
d_call: .
cdr3_length: 15
v_call: TRBV4-1
cdr3_aa: CASSHPSSSYNEQFF
cdr3_nt: TGCGCCAGCAGCCATCCTAGTAGCTCCTACAATGAGCAGTTCTTC

j_call: TRBJ1-2
clone_size: .
d_call: .
cdr3_length: 14
v_call: TRBV4-1
cdr3_aa: CASTGNLISYGYTF
cdr3_nt: TGCGCCAGCACCGGGAATCTTATTAGCTATGGCTACACCTTC

j_call: TRBJ2-3
clone_size: .
d_call: TRBD2
cdr3_length: 15
v_call: TRBV2
cdr3_aa: CASRESGAGTDTQYF
cdr3_nt: TGTGCCAGCAGGGAAAGCGGGGCGGGGACAGATACGCAGTATTTT

j_call: TRBJ2-1
clone_size: .
d_call: TRBD2
cdr3_length: 16
v_call: TRBV6-1
cdr3_aa: CASSEERGRFRNEQFF
cdr3_nt: TGTGCCAGCAGTGAAGAGCGGGGGCGATTCAGGAATGAGCAGTTCTTC

j_call: TRBJ2-5
clone_size: .
d_call: .
cdr3_length: 15
v_call: TRBV4-2
cdr3_aa: CASSQDWQVQETQYF
cdr3_nt: TGTGCCAGCAGCCAAGATTGGCAGGTTCAGGAGACCCAGTACTTC

j_call: TRBJ1-5
clone_size: many
d_call: .
cdr3_length: 14
v_call: TRBV28
cdr3_aa: CASSFPDRYQPQHF
cdr3_nt: TGTGCCAGCAGTTTCCCCGACAGGTATCAGCCCCAGCATTTT

j_call: TRBJ2-7
clone_size: few
d_call: TRBD2
cdr3_length: 15
v_call: TRBV7-2
cdr3_aa: CASSWASSGGNEQYF
cdr3_nt: TGTGCCAGCAGCTGGGCCAGTAGCGGGGGTAACGAGCAGTACTTC

j_call: TRBJ2-2
clone_size: few
d_call: .
cdr3_length: 16
v_call: TRBV2
cdr3_aa: CATGISRPSNTGELFF
cdr3_nt: TGTGCCACCGGAATCTCCAGGCCATCGAACACCGGGGAGCTGTTTTTT

j_call: TRBJ1-5
clone_size: once
d_call: TRBD1
cdr3_length: 15
v_call: TRBV12-3/TRBV12-4
cdr3_aa: CASSAGQGADQPQHF
cdr3_nt: TGTGCCAGCAGTGCCGGACAGGGGGCGGATCAGCCCCAGCATTTT

j_call: TRBJ1-5
clone_size: many
d_call: .
cdr3_length: 12
v_call: TRBV24-1
cdr3_aa: CATSSGGQPQHF
cdr3_nt: TGTGCCACCAGTTCTGGTGGGCAGCCCCAGCATTTT

j_call: TRBJ2-1
clone_size: .
d_call: TRBD1
cdr3_length: 15
v_call: TRBV4-1
cdr3_aa: CASSQIPTGAGEQFF
cdr3_nt: TGCGCCAGCAGCCAGATACCGACAGGGGCCGGCGAGCAGTTCTTC

j_call: TRBJ1-1
clone_size: .
d_call: .
cdr3_length: 11
v_call: TRBV10-2
cdr3_aa: CASSESYRAFF
cdr3_nt: TGCGCCAGCAGTGAGTCGTACAGGGCTTTCTTT

j_call: TRBJ2-5
clone_size: few
d_call: TRBD2
cdr3_length: 14
v_call: TRBV28
cdr3_aa: CASSWEREPETQYF
cdr3_nt: TGTGCCAGCAGTTGGGAGCGGGAGCCAGAGACCCAGTACTTC

j_call: TRBJ2-1
clone_size: few
d_call: .
cdr3_length: 15
v_call: TRBV6-4
cdr3_aa: CASSVSGSGDNEQFF
cdr3_nt: TGTGCCAGCAGTGTAAGTGGTAGCGGAGACAATGAGCAGTTCTTC

j_call: TRBJ2-2
clone_size: .
d_call: .
cdr3_length: 16
v_call: TRBV7-9
cdr3_aa: CASSLESYSNTGELFF
cdr3_nt: TGTGCCAGCAGCTTAGAGAGCTACAGTAACACCGGGGAGCTGTTTTTT

j_call: TRBJ2-1
clone_size: many
d_call: .
cdr3_length: 17
v_call: TRBV28
cdr3_aa: CASSPPGSLDSYNEQFF
cdr3_nt: TGTGCCAGCAGCCCGCCCGGATCCCTCGATTCCTACAATGAGCAGTTCTTC

j_call: TRBJ2-5
clone_size: .
d_call: .
cdr3_length: 14
v_call: TRBV2
cdr3_aa: CASSGGWKQETQYF
cdr3_nt: TGTGCCAGCAGTGGAGGATGGAAACAAGAGACCCAGTACTTC

j_call: TRBJ1-2
clone_size: few
d_call: .
cdr3_length: 13
v_call: TRBV7-9
cdr3_aa: CASSLDFFYGYTF
cdr3_nt: TGTGCCAGCAGCTTAGACTTCTTCTATGGCTACACCTTC

j_call: TRBJ2-1
clone_size: .
d_call: .
cdr3_length: 13
v_call: TRBV24-1
cdr3_aa: CATSDFQRDEQFF
cdr3_nt: TGTGCCACCAGTGATTTTCAGAGGGATGAGCAGTTCTTC

j_call: TRBJ2-2
clone_size: .
d_call: .
cdr3_length: 15
v_call: TRBV11-2
cdr3_aa: CASSSRPSTSGELFF
cdr3_nt: TGTGCCAGCAGCTCCCGACCGAGTACCTCCGGGGAGCTGTTTTTT

j_call: TRBJ2-1
clone_size: few
d_call: .
cdr3_length: 12
v_call: TRBV12-5
cdr3_aa: CASGFVGGEQFF
cdr3_nt: TGTGCTAGTGGTTTCGTGGGGGGTGAGCAGTTCTTC

j_call: TRBJ2-6
clone_size: few
d_call: .
cdr3_length: 17
v_call: TRBV11-2
cdr3_aa: CASSPPTGNSGANVLTF
cdr3_nt: TGTGCCAGCAGCCCGCCCACAGGGAACTCTGGGGCCAACGTCCTGACTTTC

j_call: TRBJ2-1
clone_size: .
d_call: .
cdr3_length: 15
v_call: TRBV7-2
cdr3_aa: CASSLFDSSYNEQFF
cdr3_nt: TGTGCCAGCAGCTTATTTGACAGCTCCTACAATGAGCAGTTCTTC

j_call: TRBJ2-3
clone_size: few
d_call: TRBD2
cdr3_length: 14
v_call: TRBV20-1
cdr3_aa: CSARTSRSTDTQYF
cdr3_nt: TGCAGTGCTAGGACTAGCAGAAGCACAGATACGCAGTATTTT

j_call: TRBJ2-7
clone_size: .
d_call: .
cdr3_length: 15
v_call: TRBV10-3
cdr3_aa: CAISEQLTGSYEQYF
cdr3_nt: TGTGCCATCAGTGAGCAATTGACAGGTTCCTACGAGCAGTACTTC

j_call: TRBJ2-7
clone_size: .
d_call: TRBD1
cdr3_length: 13
v_call: TRBV20-1
cdr3_aa: CSARGQGGNEQYF
cdr3_nt: TGCAGTGCTAGAGGACAGGGGGGAAACGAGCAGTACTTC

j_call: TRBJ2-1
clone_size: .
d_call: TRBD2
cdr3_length: 16
v_call: TRBV20-1
cdr3_aa: CSAMTPASGRSDEQFF
cdr3_nt: TGCAGTGCTATGACTCCGGCGAGCGGGAGGTCTGATGAGCAGTTCTTC

j_call: TRBJ2-1
clone_size: few
d_call: .
cdr3_length: 14
v_call: TRBV7-9
cdr3_aa: CASSLREIYNEQFF
cdr3_nt: TGTGCCAGCAGCTTAAGGGAGATCTACAATGAGCAGTTCTTC

j_call: TRBJ1-6
clone_size: .
d_call: .
cdr3_length: 14
v_call: TRBV6-1
cdr3_aa: CASRQPGKLSPLHF
cdr3_nt: TGTGCCAGCAGACAGCCAGGGAAATTGTCACCCCTCCACTTT

j_call: TRBJ2-3
clone_size: few
d_call: TRBD2
cdr3_length: 16
v_call: TRBV11-2
cdr3_aa: CASSSSGTISTDTQYF
cdr3_nt: TGTGCCAGCAGCTCTTCCGGGACTATAAGCACAGATACGCAGTATTTT

j_call: TRBJ2-5
clone_size: few
d_call: TRBD1
cdr3_length: 16
v_call: TRBV6-1
cdr3_aa: CASSVTPGQGMETQYF
cdr3_nt: TGTGCCAGCAGTGTAACGCCGGGACAGGGGATGGAGACCCAGTACTTC

j_call: TRBJ1-6
clone_size: .
d_call: .
cdr3_length: 13
v_call: TRBV3-1
cdr3_aa: CASSADWNSPLHF
cdr3_nt: TGTGCCAGCAGCGCCGACTGGAATTCACCCCTCCACTTT